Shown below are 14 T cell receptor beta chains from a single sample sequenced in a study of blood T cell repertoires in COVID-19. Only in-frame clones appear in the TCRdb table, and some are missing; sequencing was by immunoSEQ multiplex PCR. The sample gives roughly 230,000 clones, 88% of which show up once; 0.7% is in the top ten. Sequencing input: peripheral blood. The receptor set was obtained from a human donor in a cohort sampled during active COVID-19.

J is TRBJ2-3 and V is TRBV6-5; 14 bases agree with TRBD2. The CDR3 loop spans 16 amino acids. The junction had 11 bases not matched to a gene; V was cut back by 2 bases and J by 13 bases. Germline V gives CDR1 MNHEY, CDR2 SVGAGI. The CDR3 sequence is CASSYTSTSGGASEYF. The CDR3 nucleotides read TGTGCCAGCAGTTACACCTCGACTAGCGGGGGGGCCTCGGAGTATTTT.

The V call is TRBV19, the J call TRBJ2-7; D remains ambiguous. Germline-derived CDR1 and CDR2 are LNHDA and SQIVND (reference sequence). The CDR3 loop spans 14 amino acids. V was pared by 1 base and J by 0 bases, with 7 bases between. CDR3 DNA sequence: TGTGCCAGTAGTATAGGCGGATACTCCTACGAGCAGTACTTC. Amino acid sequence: CASSIGGYSYEQYF.

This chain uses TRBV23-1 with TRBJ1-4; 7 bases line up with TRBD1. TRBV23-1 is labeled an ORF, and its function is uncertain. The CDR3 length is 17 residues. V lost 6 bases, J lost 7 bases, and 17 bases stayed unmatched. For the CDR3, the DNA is TGCGCCAGCAGCCTACCCTCCCTACAGGGGAGGATTGAAAAACTGTTTTTT. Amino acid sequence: CASSLPSLQGRIEKLFF.

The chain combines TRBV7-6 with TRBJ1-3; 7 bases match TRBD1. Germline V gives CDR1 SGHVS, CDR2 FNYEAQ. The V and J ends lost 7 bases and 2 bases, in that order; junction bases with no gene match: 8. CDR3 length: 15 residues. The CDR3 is CASTLSTGPGNTIYF. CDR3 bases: TGTGCCAGCACTCTATCGACAGGGCCTGGAAACACCATATATTTT.

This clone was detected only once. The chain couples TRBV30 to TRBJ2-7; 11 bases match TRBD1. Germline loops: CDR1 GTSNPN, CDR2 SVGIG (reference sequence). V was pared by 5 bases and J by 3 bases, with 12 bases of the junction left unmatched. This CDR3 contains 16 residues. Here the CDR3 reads CAWGGTGGFYYYEQYF. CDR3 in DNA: TGTGCCTGGGGAGGGACAGGGGGTTTCTATTACTACGAGCAGTACTTC.

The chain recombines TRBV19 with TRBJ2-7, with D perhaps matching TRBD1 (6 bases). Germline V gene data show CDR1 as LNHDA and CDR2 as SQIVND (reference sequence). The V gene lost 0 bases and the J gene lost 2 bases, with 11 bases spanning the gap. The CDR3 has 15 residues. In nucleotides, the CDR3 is TGTGCCAGTAGTATAGACCCCAGGGGTGCCTACGAGCAGTACTTC. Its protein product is CASSIDPRGAYEQYF.

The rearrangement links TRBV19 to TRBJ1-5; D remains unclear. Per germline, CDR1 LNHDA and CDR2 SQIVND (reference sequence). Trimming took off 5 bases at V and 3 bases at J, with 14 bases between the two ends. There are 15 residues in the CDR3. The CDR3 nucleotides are TGTGCCAGTAGTGTGACTTGGCTATCCAATCAGCCCCAGCATTTT. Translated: CASSVTWLSNQPQHF.

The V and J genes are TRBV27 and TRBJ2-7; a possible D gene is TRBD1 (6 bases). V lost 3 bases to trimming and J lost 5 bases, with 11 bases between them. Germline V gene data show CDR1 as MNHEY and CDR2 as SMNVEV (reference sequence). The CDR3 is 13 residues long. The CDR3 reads CASSLGRGDEQYF. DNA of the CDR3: TGTGCCAGCAGTTTGGGCAGGGGCGACGAGCAGTACTTC.

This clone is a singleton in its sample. CDR3 sequence (DNA): TGTGCCAGCAGCCTTAACGGACTAGCGGGAGGGTCGAACACCGGGGAGCTGTTTTTT. As protein: CASSLNGLAGGSNTGELFF. This chain links TRBV4-2 with TRBJ2-2, with TRBD2 identical over 15 bases. Germline CDR1 is LGHNA and CDR2 is YNFKEQ. The CDR3 consists of 19 residues. V lost 4 bases, J lost 0 bases, and 6 bases stayed unmatched.

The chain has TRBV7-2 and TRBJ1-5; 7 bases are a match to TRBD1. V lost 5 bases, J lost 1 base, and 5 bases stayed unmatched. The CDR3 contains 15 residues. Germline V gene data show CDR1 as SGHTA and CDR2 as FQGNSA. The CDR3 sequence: CASSLAGQSNQPQHF. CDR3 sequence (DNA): TGTGCCAGCAGCCTCGCGGGACAGAGCAATCAGCCCCAGCATTTT.

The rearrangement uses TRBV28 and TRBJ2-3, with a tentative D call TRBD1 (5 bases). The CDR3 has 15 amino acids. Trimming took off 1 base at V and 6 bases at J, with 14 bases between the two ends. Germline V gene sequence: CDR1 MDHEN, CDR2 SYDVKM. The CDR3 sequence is CASSLSVQGKDTQYF. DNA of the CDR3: TGTGCCAGCAGTTTATCTGTCCAGGGAAAGGATACGCAGTATTTT. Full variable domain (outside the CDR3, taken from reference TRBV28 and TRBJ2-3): DVKVTQSSRYLVKRTGEKVFLECVQDMDHENMFWYRQDPGLGLRLIYFSYDVKMKEKGDIPEGYSVSREKKERFSLILESASTNQTSMYLCASSLSVQGKDTQYFGPGTRLTVL.

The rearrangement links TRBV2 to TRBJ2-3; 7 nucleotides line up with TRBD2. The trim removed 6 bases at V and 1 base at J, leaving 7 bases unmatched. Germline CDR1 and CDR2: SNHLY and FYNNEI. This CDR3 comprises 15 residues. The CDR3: CASRTMAGGTDTQYF. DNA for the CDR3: TGTGCCAGCAGAACGATGGCGGGGGGCACAGATACGCAGTATTTT.

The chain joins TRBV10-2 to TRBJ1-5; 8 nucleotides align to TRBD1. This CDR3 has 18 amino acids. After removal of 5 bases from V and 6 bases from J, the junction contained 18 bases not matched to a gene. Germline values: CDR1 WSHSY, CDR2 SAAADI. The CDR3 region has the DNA TGCGCCAGCAGTTTTGAACGTAGTAGGACAGGGTTGACTCAGCCCCAGCATTTT. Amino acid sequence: CASSFERSRTGLTQPQHF.

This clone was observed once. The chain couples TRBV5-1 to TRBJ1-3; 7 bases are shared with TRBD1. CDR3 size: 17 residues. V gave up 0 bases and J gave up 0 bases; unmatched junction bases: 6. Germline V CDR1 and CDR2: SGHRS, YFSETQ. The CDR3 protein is CASSLADGTASGNTIYF. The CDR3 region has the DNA TGCGCCAGCAGCTTGGCCGACGGGACAGCCTCTGGAAACACCATATATTTT.